This TCR beta chain stems from a study of chemoradiotherapy in HPV16-positive cancers. Overall study context: Functional T-cell assays on a couple of HPV16-positive patients' cells defined candidate HPV-specific clones and common TCR motifs.

Overall study results and limits: Candidate HPV-specific clones and E7-related TCR motifs grew in tumor during treatment. Better recurrence-free survival went with HPV-responsive T-cell expansion in HPV16-positive patients.

The method was immunoSEQ multiplex PCR; TCRdb's version includes in-frame clones alone and lacks a portion of them. This table holds just under 5,000 clones, roughly 95% found once. About this clone itself: Its antigen is still unknown.

The CDR3 is 15 amino acids. Germline CDR1 is SSHAT and CDR2 is FNYEAQ (reference sequence). Trimming left V 5 bases short and J 2 bases short, with 12 bases between. This chain uses TRBV7-7 with TRBJ2-2, with no clear D. The clonotype comes from a human donor with HPV-associated anogenital cancer. The sequenced sample was tumor tissue, obtained from a patient who underwent chemoradiotherapy. The CDR3 is CASSKAEVNTGELFF. Here the CDR3 DNA reads TGTGCCAGCAGCAAGGCCGAGGTCAACACCGGGGAGCTGTTTTTT.